The text below deals with one T cell receptor (beta chain). The data derive from a study of blood T cell repertoires in COVID-19. In the study overall: Whether acute or convalescent, the COVID-19 samples came from the United States, Italy and Spain. Nucleic acid was either cDNA or gDNA, and it came from T cells, B-cell-depleted T cells, or PBMCs.

Sequencing used immunoSEQ multiplex PCR; TCRdb keeps in-frame clones, though not all of them. Among around 150,000 clones listed, 88% were seen once. Trimming cost V 3 bases and J 4 bases; bases outside gene matches: 5. Germline assignment: CDR1 MGHRA and CDR2 YSYEKL. The CDR3 length is 15 residues. The source is a woman aged 50 to 60 who had recovered from COVID-19. The genes are TRBV4-1 and TRBJ1-2, with 10 bases that match TRBD1. The sequenced sample was PBMCs or T cells enriched from blood (not recorded which). Here the CDR3 reads CASSQTGGGGYGYTF. CDR3 sequence (DNA): TGCGCCAGCAGCCAGACAGGGGGCGGAGGCTATGGCTACACCTTC.